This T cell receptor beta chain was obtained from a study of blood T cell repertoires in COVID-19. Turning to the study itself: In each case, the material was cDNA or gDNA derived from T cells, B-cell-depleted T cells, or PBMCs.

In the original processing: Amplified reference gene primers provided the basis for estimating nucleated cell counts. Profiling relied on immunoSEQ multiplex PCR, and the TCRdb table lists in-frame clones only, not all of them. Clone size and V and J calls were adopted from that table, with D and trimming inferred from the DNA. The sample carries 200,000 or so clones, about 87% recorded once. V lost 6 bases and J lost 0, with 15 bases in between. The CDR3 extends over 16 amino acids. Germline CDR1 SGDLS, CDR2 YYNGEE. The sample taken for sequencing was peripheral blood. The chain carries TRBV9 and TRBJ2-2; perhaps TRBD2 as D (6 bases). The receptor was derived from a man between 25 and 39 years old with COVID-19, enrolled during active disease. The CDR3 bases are TGTGCCAGCAATATGGCGGGACTCGCGAACACCGGGGAGCTGTTTTTT. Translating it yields CASNMAGLANTGELFF. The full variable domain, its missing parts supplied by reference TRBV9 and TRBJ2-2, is DSGVTQTPKHLITATGQRVTLRCSPRSGDLSVYWYQQSLDQGLQFLIQYYNGEERAKGNILERFSAQQFPDLHSELNLSSLELGDSALYFCASNMAGLANTGELFFGEGSRLTVL.